This TCR beta chain was sequenced during a study of a mutant IDH1 vaccine in newly diagnosed glioma. General study points: Seemingly, pseudoprogression had no relation to changes in the top peripheral T cell clonotypes.

In regard to this clone: Its antigen is not known.

The data were produced by immunoSEQ multiplex PCR, yet TCRdb's version contains in-frame clones alone and is incomplete. Among 50,000 to 65,000 clones listed, approximately 81% were seen once. Sample time point: week 5, during vaccination. One vaccine dose held 300 ug of mutant IDH1 20-mer peptide and came with topical imiquimod. The CDR3 runs 14 residues. The V gene's germline CDR1 is MNHNS and CDR2 SASEGT. The germline V and J ends were trimmed by 2 bases and 8 bases, with 15 bases remaining between them. The rearrangement uses TRBV6-1 and TRBJ1-2, with D possibly being TRBD1 (5 bases). The TCR was taken from a man younger than 40 with glioma. The sequencing used PBMCs, collected from a glioma patient whose treatment included an IDH1 peptide vaccine. The CDR3 bases are TGTGCCAGCAGTGAACGAGGCAGGGAGCGAGGCTACACCTTC. It encodes CASSERGRERGYTF.